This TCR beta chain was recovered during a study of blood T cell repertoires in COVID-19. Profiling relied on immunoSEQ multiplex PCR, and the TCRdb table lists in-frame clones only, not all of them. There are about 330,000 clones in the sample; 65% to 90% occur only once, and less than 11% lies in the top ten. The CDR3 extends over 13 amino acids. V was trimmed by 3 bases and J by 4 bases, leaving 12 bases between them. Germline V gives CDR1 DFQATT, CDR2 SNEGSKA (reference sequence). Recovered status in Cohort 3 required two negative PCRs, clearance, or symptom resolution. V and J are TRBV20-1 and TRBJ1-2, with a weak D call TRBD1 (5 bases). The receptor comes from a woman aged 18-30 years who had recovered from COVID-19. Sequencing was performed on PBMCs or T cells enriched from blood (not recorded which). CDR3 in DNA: TGCAGTGCTAGTTACGGGGGAGGCTATGGCTACACCTTC. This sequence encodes CSASYGGGYGYTF.